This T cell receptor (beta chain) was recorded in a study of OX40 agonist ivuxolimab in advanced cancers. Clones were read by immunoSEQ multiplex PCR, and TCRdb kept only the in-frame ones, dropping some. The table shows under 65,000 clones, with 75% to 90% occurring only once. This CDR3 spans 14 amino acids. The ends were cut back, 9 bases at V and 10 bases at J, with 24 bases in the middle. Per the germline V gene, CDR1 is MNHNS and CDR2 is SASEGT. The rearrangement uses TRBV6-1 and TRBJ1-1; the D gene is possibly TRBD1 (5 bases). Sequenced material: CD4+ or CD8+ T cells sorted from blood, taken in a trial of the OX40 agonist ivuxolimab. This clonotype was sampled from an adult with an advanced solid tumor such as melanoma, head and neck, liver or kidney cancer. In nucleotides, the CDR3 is TGTGCCAGTGGGGGGGAAAACGACTGGAGGGGAGCTTTCTTT. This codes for CASGGENDWRGAFF.